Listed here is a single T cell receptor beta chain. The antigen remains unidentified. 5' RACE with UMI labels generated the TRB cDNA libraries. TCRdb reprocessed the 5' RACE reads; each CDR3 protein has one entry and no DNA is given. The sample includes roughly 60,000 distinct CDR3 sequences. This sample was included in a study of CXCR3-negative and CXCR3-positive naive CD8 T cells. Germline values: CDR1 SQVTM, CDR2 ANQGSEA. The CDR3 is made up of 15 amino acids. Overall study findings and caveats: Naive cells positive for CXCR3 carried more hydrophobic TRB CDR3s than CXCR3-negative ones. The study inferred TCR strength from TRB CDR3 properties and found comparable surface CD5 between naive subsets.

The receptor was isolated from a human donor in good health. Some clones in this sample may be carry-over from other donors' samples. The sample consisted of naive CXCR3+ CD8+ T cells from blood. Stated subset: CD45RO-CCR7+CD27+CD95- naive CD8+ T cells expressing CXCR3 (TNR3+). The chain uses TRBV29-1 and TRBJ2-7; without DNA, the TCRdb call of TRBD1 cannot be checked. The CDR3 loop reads CSVEETGTETYEQYF.